This T cell receptor beta chain came from a study of T cells in Graves' hyperthyroidism and ophthalmopathy. V lost 1 base to trimming and J lost 5 bases, with 11 bases between them. The CDR3 covers 14 residues. Germline values: CDR1 SNHLY, CDR2 FYNNEI. Regions amplified from RNA transcripts were the TCR beta CDR3 regions. Researchers ran a first-round RT-PCR on the TCR CDR3 using the HTBI primer set. MiXCR was run by TCRdb on the multiplex PCR reads, yielding one entry per CDR3 protein. The sample includes more than 300,000 distinct CDR3 sequences, roughly 13% of them seen just once. The receptor comes from a woman between 18 and 30 years old with Graves' hyperthyroidism. The J gene is TRBJ2-5, the V gene TRBV2; D unclear. The sequenced sample consisted of blood. CDR3 protein: CASSEVGTRETQYF. The CDR3 DNA reads TGTGCCAGCAGTGAAGTCGGCACCAGGGAGACCCAGTACTTC. The full variable domain, rest sourced from reference TRBV2 and TRBJ2-5, is EPEVTQTPSHQVTQMGQEVILRCVPISNHLYFYWYRQILGQKVEFLVSFYNNEISEKSEIFDDQFSVERPDGSNFTLKIRSTKLEDSAMYFCASSEVGTRETQYFGPGTRLLVL.